The sample holds a few counts of the clone carrying this TCR beta chain. Its target is not known. Every cDNA TCR molecule received its own unique molecular identifier. One entry per CDR3 protein, called by TCRdb with MiXCR from the 5' RACE reads. The profile shows roughly 7,300 distinct CDR3 sequences, roughly 21% of them singletons. The CDR3 runs to 15 residues. V was trimmed by 5 bases and J by 7 bases, leaving 15 bases between them. Germline assignment: CDR1 SGHTA and CDR2 FQGNSA. This specimen comes from a study of spatial heterogeneity in lung cancer. General observations from the study: The study found ubiquitous expanded tumor TCRs in blood more at resection than follow-up.

The time point was: sample taken at primary tumor resection. Whole RNA was taken from tumor, nontumor lung or frozen PBMC; it was then sequenced unsorted. A total of some 70 untreated early-stage non-small cell lung cancer patients served as donors. The source was PBMCs, collected at surgery. The chain links TRBV7-2 to TRBJ1-6, with D perhaps TRBD1 (6 bases). The origin of this receptor is a female donor with early-stage non-small cell lung cancer. The CDR3: CASSQDSGANSPLHF. DNA of the CDR3: TGTGCCAGCAGCCAGGACAGTGGAGCAAATTCACCCCTCCACTTT.